This T cell receptor (beta chain) was sequenced during a study of T cell changes during pregnancy in multiple sclerosis. The germline V gene encodes CDR1 SGDLS and CDR2 YYNGEE. With 1 base removed from V and 5 bases from J, the gap between germline ends came to 9 bases. This CDR3 comprises 13 residues. The assay was immunoSEQ multiplex PCR, and TCRdb's table has in-frame clones only and misses some. The sample shows about 40,000 clones, 90% to 95% of them seen only once. The receptor was derived from a female donor with multiple sclerosis, enrolled in a pregnancy study. The sequenced sample was peripheral blood, obtained before pregnancy. The chain couples TRBV9 to TRBJ2-5; D remains unclear. The CDR3 reads CASSVSGEETQYF. The CDR3 region has the DNA TGTGCCAGCAGCGTAAGTGGAGAGGAGACCCAGTACTTC.